This is a list of T cell receptor beta chains from one sample in a study of blood T cell repertoires in COVID-19. Assay used: immunoSEQ multiplex PCR; TCRdb lists only in-frame clones, some missing. The repertoire consists of around 150,000 clones, with more than 70% occurring once and the leading ten covering roughly a tenth. Material: peripheral blood. These receptors were taken from a man aged 50 to 59 with active or convalescent COVID-19. The CDR3 runs from the conserved cysteine through the conserved F or W.

>TRBJ2-1|TRBV3-1/TRBV3-2
CASSPTSGRAPEQFF
>TRBJ2-5|TRBV18
CASSPGQQETQYF
>TRBJ2-5|TRBV4-2
CASSLGTSGGLYQETQYF
>TRBJ2-3|TRBV27
CASSRTPSTDTQYF
>TRBJ1-1|TRBV5-1
CASSYELGAEAFF
>TRBJ2-1|TRBV4-1
CASSQAGTGYNEQFF
>TRBJ2-1|TRBV19
CASSMGLAGDFYNEQFF
>TRBJ1-5|TRBV11-2
CASSLDLIGDQPQHF
>TRBJ1-4|TRBV10-2
CASSDGQGETEKLFF
>TRBJ2-7|TRBV9
CASSPNEANSYEQYF
>TRBJ2-1|TRBV27
CASSLRLAGGGSYNEQFF
>TRBJ2-1|TRBV4-1
CASSQGTGLSYNEQFF
>TRBJ2-5|TRBV11-3
CASSPGLAGAQETQYF
>TRBJ2-2|TRBV6-2/TRBV6-3
CASSNSREGPQDTGELFF
>TRBJ2-3|TRBV6-4
CASRQRGDTDTQYF
>TRBJ2-3|TRBV28
CASSLLGVGSTDTQYF
>TRBJ2-2|TRBV5-8
CASSLALGWAANTGELFF
>TRBJ2-3|TRBV3-1/TRBV3-2
CASSQVPPGLAGADTQYF
>TRBJ2-7|TRBV28
CASSPGGLVSEQYF
>TRBJ2-3|TRBV19
CASSPGVSGTDTQYF
>TRBJ2-7|TRBV13
CASSLVRTSGSYEQYF
>TRBJ2-1|TRBV7-9
CASSSPFIPGQGKVQFF
>TRBJ2-1|TRBV19
CASRTSGNNDNEQFF
>TRBJ2-7|TRBV27
CASSDRGPYEQYF
>TRBJ2-7|TRBV11-2
CASSLDHRGLGEQYF
>TRBJ1-2|TRBV18
CASSPPDRAMSYTF
>TRBJ1-2|TRBV18
CASSPITEYGYTF
>TRBJ1-2|TRBV5-1
CASSQRDSNYGYTF
>TRBJ2-4|TRBV6-6
CASRGDKAKNIQYF
>TRBJ2-2|TRBV4-1
CASSLRGQGDTGELFF
>TRBJ1-5|TRBV6-4
CASSATGDQPQHF
>TRBJ2-7|TRBV10-3
CAIKRTGDEQYF
>TRBJ1-3|TRBV12-5
CASGFQSSGGNTIYF
>TRBJ1-5|TRBV6-5
CASSYSGGSQPQHF
>TRBJ2-3|TRBV10-1
CASSESGTGLDTQYF
>TRBJ2-7|TRBV10-1
CASSRGHSYHEQYF
>TRBJ1-1|TRBV6-5
CASNRMTGNTEAFF
>TRBJ1-5|TRBV27
CASSPLGQGTNQPQHF
>TRBJ2-2|TRBV25-1
CASSESSSGRSSGELFF
>TRBJ2-3|TRBV28
CASSLSIGRRTDTQYF
>TRBJ2-5|TRBV25-1
CASSWGDRVETQYF
>TRBJ2-7|TRBV28
CASKHQDRGLEQYF
>TRBJ2-2|TRBV11-3
CASSQTGELFF